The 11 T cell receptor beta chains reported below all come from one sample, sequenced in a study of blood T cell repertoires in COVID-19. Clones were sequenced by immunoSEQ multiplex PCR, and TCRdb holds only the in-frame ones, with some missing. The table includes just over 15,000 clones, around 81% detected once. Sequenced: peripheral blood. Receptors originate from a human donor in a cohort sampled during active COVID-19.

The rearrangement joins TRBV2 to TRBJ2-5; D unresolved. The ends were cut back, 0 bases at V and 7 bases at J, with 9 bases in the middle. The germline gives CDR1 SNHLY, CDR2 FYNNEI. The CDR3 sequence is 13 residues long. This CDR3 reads CASSEATVSTQYF. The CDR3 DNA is TGTGCCAGCAGTGAAGCCACGGTATCGACCCAGTACTTC.

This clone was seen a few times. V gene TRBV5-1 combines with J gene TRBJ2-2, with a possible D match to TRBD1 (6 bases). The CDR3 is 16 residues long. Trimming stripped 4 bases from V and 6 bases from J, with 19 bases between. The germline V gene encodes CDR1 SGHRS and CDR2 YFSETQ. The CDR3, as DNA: TGCGCCAGCAGCCCTGCTTCTGGACAGCCCCCCGGGGAGCTGTTTTTT. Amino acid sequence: CASSPASGQPPGELFF.

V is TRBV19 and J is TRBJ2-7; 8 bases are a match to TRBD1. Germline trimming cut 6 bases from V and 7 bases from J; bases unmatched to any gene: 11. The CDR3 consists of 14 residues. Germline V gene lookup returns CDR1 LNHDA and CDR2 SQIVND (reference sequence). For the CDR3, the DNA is TGTGCCAGTAGCCGGGACAGGATCTCGCGGGAGCAGTACTTC. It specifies CASSRDRISREQYF.

The CDR3 nucleotides are TGTGCCAGTGGTCGTAGCGGGAGGGTACAAGAGACCCAGTACTTC. It specifies CASGRSGRVQETQYF. This sequence joins TRBV7-2 and TRBJ2-5; 11 nucleotides align to TRBD2. The CDR3 sequence is 15 residues long. V shed 9 bases and J 2 bases; nucleotides not matched to a gene: 8. Germline CDR1 SGHTA, CDR2 FQGNSA.

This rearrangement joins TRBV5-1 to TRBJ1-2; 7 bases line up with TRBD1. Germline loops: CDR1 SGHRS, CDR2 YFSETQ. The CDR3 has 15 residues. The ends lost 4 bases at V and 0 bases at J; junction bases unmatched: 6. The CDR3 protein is CASSVTGAANYGYTF. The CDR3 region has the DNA TGCGCCAGCAGCGTTACAGGGGCGGCTAACTATGGCTACACCTTC.

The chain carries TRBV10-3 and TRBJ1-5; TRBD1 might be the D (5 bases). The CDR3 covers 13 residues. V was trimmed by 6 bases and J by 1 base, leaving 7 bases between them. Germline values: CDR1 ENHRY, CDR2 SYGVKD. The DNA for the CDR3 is TGTGCCATCAGACAGGACAGCAATCAGCCCCAGCATTTT. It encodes CAIRQDSNQPQHF.

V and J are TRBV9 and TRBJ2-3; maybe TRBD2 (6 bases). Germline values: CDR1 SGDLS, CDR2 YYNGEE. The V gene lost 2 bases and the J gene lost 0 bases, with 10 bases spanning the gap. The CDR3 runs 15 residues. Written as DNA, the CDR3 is TGTGCCAGCAGCGTGATAGCGGCTAGCACAGATACGCAGTATTTT. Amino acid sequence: CASSVIAASTDTQYF.

For the CDR3, the DNA is TGTGCCAGCAGCCAAGAAGGGGGTTATGTTGAAAAACTGTTTTTT. Protein: CASSQEGGYVEKLFF. J is TRBJ1-4 and V is TRBV7-6; maybe TRBD1 (6 bases). Germline values: CDR1 SGHVS, CDR2 FNYEAQ. The CDR3 extends over 15 amino acids. V gave up 5 bases and J gave up 7 bases, with 17 bases separating them. The whole variable domain, remainder taken from reference TRBV7-6 and TRBJ1-4, is GAGVSQSPRYKVTKRGQDVALRCDPISGHVSLYWYRQALGQGPEFLTYFNYEAQQDKSGLPNDRFSAERPEGSISTLTIQRTEQRDSAMYRCASSQEGGYVEKLFFGSGTQLSVL.

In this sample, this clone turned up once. Written as DNA, the CDR3 is TGTGCCAGCATCCGGGAGCCACTAAATTCACCCCTCCACTTT. Protein sequence: CASIREPLNSPLHF. The chain links TRBV6-5 to TRBJ1-6; D remains unclear. The CDR3 loop spans 14 amino acids. Trimming pared 7 bases from V and 7 bases from J, leaving 14 bases between. Germline values: CDR1 MNHEY, CDR2 SVGAGI.

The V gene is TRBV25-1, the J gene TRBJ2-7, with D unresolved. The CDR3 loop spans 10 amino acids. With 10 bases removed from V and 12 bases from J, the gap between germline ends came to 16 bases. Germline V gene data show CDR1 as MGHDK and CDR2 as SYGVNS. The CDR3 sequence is CAIESGLGYF. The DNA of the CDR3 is TGTGCCATCGAGTCAGGTTTAGGGTACTTC.

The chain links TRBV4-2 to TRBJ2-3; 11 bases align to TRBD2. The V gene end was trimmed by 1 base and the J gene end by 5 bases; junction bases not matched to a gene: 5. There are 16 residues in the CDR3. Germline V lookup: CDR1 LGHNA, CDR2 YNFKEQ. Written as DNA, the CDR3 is TGTGCCAGCAGCCAAGGTAGCGGGAGGGCCTTAGATACGCAGTATTTT. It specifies CASSQGSGRALDTQYF.